The sequence of this T cell receptor beta chain was determined in a study of tumor and adjacent non-tumor tissue in lung cancer. In the study overall: Samples averaged around 4.2 million productive TCRbeta reads each.

TCRbeta libraries were built with three rounds of nested PCR, modified from ARM-PCR. Using its own MiXCR run on the multiplex PCR reads, TCRdb lists one record per CDR3 protein. The sample yields 60,000 to 70,000 distinct CDR3 sequences, more than 75% seen once. In the case of this clonotype: What it binds is not known.

No cell sorting was done before RNA was extracted from the tissue. Distant lung tissue was collected more than 3 cm away from the tumor edge. The CDR3 has 14 amino acids. V gave up 6 bases and J gave up 12 bases, with 25 bases separating them. Germline loops: CDR1 SQVTM, CDR2 ANQGSEA. General study points: In normal lung, the top 100 clones were significantly more dominant than in tumor. TCR diversity was significantly greater in tumor than normal lung tissue.

The V gene is TRBV29-1, the J gene TRBJ2-3; D is possibly TRBD1 (6 bases). This receptor was identified in a man between 60 and 75 years old with non-small cell lung cancer. Sequencing input: distant non-tumor lung tissue. CDR3 in DNA: TGCAGCGTCACAGGGACCTTTGTCACAGAAACACAGTATTTT. Amino acid sequence: CSVTGTFVTETQYF.